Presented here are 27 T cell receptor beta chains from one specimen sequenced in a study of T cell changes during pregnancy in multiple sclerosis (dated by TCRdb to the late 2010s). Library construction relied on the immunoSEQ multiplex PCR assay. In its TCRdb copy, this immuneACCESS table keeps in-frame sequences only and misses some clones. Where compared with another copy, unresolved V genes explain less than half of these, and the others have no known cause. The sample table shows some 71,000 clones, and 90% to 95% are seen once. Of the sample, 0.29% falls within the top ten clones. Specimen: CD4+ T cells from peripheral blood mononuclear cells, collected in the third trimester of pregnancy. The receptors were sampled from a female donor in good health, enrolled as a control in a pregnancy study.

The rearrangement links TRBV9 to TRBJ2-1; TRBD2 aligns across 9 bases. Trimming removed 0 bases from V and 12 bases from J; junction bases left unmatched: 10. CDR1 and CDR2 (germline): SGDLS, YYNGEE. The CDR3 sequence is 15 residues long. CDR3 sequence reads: CASSVDGGGGQGQFF. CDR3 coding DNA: TGTGCCAGCAGCGTAGATGGCGGGGGGGGCCAGGGGCAGTTCTTC.

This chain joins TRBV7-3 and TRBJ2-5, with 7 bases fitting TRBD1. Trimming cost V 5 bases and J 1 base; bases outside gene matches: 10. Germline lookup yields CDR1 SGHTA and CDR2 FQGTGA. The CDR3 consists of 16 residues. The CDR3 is CASSVKGAEGQETQYF. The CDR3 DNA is TGTGCCAGCAGCGTTAAGGGGGCAGAGGGCCAAGAGACCCAGTACTTC.

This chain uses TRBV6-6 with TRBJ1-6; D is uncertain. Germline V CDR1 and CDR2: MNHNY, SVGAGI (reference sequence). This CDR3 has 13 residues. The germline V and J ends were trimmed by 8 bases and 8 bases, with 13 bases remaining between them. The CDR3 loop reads CASRRQDDSPLHF. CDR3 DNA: TGTGCCAGCCGCCGGCAGGATGATTCACCCCTCCACTTT.

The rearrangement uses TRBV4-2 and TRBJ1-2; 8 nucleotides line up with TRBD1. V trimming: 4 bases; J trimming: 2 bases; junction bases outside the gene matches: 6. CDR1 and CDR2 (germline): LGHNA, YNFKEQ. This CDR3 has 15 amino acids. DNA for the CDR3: TGTGCCAGCAGCCCAGGACAGGGACCGAACTATGGCTACACCTTC. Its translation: CASSPGQGPNYGYTF.

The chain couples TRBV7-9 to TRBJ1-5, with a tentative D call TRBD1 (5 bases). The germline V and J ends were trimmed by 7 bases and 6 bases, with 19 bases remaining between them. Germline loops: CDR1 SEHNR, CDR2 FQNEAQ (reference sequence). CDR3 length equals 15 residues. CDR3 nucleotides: TGTGCCAGCACCAATAGCGGGGGGGTCAGTCAGCCCCAGCATTTT. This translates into CASTNSGGVSQPQHF.

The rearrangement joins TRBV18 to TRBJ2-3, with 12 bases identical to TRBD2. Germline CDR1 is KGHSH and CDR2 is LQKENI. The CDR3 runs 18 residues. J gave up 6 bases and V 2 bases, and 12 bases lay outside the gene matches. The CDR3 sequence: CASSPRKKLAGGPDTQYF. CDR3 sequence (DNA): TGTGCCAGCTCACCAAGGAAAAAGCTAGCGGGGGGGCCGGATACGCAGTATTTT.

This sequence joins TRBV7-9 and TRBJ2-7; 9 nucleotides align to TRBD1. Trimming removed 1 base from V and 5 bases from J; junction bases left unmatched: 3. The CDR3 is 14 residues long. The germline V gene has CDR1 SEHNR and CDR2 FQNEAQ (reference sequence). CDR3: CASSLGQGGNEQYF. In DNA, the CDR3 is TGTGCCAGCAGCTTAGGACAGGGGGGGAACGAGCAGTACTTC. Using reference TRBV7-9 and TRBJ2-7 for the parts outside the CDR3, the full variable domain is DTGVSQNPRHKITKRGQNVTFRCDPISEHNRLYWYRQTLGQGPEFLTYFQNEAQLEKSRLLSDRFSAERPKGSFSTLEIQRTEQGDSAMYLCASSLGQGGNEQYFGPGTRLTVT.

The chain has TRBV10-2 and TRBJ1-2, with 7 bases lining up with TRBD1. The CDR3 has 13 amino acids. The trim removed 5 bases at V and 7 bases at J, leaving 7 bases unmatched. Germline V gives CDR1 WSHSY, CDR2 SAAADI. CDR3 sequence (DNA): TGCGCCAGCAGTTCAACGCCAGGGGGTGGCTACACCTTC. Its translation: CASSSTPGGGYTF.

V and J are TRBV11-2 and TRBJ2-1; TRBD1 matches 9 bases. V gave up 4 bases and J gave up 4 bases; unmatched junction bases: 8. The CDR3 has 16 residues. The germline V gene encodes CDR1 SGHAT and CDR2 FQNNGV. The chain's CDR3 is CASSSSSGQGYNEQFF. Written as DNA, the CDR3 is TGTGCCAGCAGCTCCTCATCGGGACAGGGTTACAATGAGCAGTTCTTC.

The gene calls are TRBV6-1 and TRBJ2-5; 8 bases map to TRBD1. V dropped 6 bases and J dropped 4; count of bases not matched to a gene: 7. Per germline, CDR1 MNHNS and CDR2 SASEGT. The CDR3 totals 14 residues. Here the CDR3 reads CASRTRGRGETQYF. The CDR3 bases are TGTGCCAGCAGAACCAGGGGGCGCGGAGAGACCCAGTACTTC.

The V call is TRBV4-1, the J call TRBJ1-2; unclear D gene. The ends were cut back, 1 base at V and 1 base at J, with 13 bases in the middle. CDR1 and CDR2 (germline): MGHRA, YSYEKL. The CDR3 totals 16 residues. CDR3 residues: CASSQVLTGYNYGYTF. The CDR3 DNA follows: TGCGCCAGCAGCCAAGTCTTGACGGGGTATAACTATGGCTACACCTTC.

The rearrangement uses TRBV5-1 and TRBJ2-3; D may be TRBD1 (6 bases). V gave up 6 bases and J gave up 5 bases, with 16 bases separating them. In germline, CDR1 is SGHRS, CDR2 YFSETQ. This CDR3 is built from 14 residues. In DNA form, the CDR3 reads TGCGCCAGCACACTTGGACAGAGTCAAGATACGCAGTATTTT. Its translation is CASTLGQSQDTQYF.

The CDR3 is CASQERGAGNEQFF. The CDR3 DNA reads as TGTGCCAGTCAAGAGCGGGGGGCCGGAAATGAGCAGTTCTTC. This chain links TRBV19 with TRBJ2-1; TRBD2 matches at 9 bases. CDR1 and CDR2 from the germline V gene are LNHDA and SQIVND (reference sequence). Germline trimming cut 8 bases from V and 7 bases from J; bases unmatched to any gene: 9. The CDR3 has 14 amino acids.

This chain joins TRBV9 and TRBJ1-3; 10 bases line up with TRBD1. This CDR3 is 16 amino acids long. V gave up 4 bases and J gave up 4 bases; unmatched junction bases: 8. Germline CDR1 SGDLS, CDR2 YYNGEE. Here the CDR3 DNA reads TGTGCCAGCAGCCCGGACAGGGGGTCGGCAGGAAACACCATATATTTT. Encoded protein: CASSPDRGSAGNTIYF.

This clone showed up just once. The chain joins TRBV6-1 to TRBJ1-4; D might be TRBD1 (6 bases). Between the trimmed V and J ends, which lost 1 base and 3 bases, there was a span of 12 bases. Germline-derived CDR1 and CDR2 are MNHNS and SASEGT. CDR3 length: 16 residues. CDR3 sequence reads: CASSEGGGIPNEKLFF. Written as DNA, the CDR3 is TGTGCCAGCAGTGAAGGGGGGGGCATCCCTAATGAAAAACTGTTTTTT.

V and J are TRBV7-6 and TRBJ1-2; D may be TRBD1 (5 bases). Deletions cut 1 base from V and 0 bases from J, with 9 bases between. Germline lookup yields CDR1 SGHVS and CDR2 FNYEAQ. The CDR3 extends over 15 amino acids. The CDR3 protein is CASSLGTGSNYGYTF. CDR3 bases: TGTGCCAGCAGCTTAGGAACAGGTTCTAACTATGGCTACACCTTC.

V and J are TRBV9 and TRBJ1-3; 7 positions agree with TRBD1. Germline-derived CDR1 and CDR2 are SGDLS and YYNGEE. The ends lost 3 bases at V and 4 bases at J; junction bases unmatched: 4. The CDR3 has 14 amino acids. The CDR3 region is CASSDDRAGNTIYF. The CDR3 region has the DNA TGTGCCAGCAGCGATGACAGGGCCGGAAACACCATATATTTT.

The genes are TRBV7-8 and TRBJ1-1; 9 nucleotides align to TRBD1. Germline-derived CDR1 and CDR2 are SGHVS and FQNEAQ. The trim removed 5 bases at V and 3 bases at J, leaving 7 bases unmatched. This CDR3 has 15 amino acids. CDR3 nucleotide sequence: TGTGCCAGCAGCAGGGACAGGGCAGTAGACACTGAAGCTTTCTTT. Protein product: CASSRDRAVDTEAFF.

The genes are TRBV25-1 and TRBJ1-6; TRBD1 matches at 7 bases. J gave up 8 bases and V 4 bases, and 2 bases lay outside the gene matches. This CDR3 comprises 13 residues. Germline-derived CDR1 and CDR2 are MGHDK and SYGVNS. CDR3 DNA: TGTGCCAGCAGTGGACAGGGATATTCACCCCTCCACTTT. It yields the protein CASSGQGYSPLHF.

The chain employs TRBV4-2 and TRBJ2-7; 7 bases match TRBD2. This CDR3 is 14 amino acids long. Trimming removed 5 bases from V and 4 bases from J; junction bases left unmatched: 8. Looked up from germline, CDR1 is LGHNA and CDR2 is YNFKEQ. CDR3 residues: CASSGSTSAYEQYF. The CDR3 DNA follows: TGTGCCAGCAGCGGAAGTACTAGCGCGTACGAGCAGTACTTC.

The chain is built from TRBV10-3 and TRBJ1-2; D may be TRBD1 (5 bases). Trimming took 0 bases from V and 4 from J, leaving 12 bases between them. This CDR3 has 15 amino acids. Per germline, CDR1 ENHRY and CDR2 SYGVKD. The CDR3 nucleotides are TGTGCCATCAGTGAGTCGTGGGAAAGGGGCTATGGCTACACCTTC. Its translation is CAISESWERGYGYTF.

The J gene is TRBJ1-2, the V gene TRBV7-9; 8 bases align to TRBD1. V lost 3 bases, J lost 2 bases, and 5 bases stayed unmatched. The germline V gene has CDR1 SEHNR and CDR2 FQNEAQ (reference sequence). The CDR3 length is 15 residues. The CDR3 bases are TGTGCCAGCAGCTTCGGACAGGGAGGCAACTATGGCTACACCTTC. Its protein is CASSFGQGGNYGYTF. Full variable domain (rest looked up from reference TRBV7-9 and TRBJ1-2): DTGVSQNPRHKITKRGQNVTFRCDPISEHNRLYWYRQTLGQGPEFLTYFQNEAQLEKSRLLSDRFSAERPKGSFSTLEIQRTEQGDSAMYLCASSFGQGGNYGYTFGSGTRLTVV.

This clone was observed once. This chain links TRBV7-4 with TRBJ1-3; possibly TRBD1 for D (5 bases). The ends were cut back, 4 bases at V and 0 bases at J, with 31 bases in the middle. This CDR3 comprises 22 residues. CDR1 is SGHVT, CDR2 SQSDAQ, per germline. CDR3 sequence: CASSCYRRGVRRAPNSGNTIYF. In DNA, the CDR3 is TGTGCCAGCAGCTGTTACCGCCGGGGGGTCAGAAGAGCCCCAAACTCTGGAAACACCATATATTTT.

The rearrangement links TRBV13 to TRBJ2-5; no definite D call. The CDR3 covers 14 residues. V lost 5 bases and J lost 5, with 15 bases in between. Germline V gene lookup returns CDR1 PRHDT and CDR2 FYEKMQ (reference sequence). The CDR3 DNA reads TGTGCCAGCAGCCCCCGACTCAATATGGAGACCCAGTACTTC. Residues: CASSPRLNMETQYF.

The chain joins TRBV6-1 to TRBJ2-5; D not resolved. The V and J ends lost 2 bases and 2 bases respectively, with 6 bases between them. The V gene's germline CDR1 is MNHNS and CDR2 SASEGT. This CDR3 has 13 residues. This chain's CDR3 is CASSEPRQETQYF. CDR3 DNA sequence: TGTGCCAGCAGTGAACCACGGCAAGAGACCCAGTACTTC.

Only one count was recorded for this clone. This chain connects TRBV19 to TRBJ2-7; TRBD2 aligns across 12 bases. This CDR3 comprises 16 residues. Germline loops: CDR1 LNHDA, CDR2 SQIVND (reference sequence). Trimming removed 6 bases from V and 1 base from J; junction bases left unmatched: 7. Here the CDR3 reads CASSQLAGGLSYEQYF. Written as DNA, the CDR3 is TGTGCCAGTAGCCAGCTAGCGGGGGGGCTGTCCTACGAGCAGTACTTC.

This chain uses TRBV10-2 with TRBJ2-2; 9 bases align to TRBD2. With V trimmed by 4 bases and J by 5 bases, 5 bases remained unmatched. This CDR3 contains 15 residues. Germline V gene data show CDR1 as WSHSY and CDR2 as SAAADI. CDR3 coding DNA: TGCGCCAGCAGTGGTAGCGGGGGCGGGACCGGGGAGCTGTTTTTT. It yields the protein CASSGSGGGTGELFF.